This entry concerns a single T cell receptor (beta chain). V dropped 2 bases and J dropped 2 bases, with 7 bases sitting between them. In germline, CDR1 is KGHSH, CDR2 LQKENI. This CDR3 contains 14 residues. Sequenced by immunoSEQ multiplex PCR; TCRdb stores in-frame clones only, minus some. The sample yields about 150,000 clones, around 82% seen once. This sample was taken from a study of blood T cell repertoires in COVID-19. Sequencing used peripheral blood. The chain is built from TRBV18 and TRBJ1-3; D not resolved. This TCR came from a man between 60 and 75 years old with COVID-19, enrolled during active disease. DNA for the CDR3: TGTGCCAGCTCACCATACAAGACTGGAAACACCATATATTTT. Amino acids: CASSPYKTGNTIYF.